The clone carrying this T cell receptor beta chain was recorded a few times. Its specificity is not known. TCR beta CDR3 regions were amplified from RNA transcripts. The HTBI primer set drove a first-round RT-PCR of the TCR CDR3. TCRdb independently ran MiXCR on the multiplex PCR reads; one entry per CDR3 protein. This sample yields about 590,000 distinct CDR3 sequences, of which 13% to 15% are seen a single time; over 6% belongs to the top ten. This CDR3 is 15 amino acids long. J lost 4 bases, V lost 2 bases, and 7 bases had no gene match. Germline CDR1 is MNHEY and CDR2 is SVGAGI. With duration under 3 months, ophthalmopathy was active: Clinical Activity Score at least 3, NOSPECS at least 4. The data originate from a study of T cells in Graves' hyperthyroidism and ophthalmopathy. For the study at large: Peripheral blood draws took place at initial diagnosis, ahead of any treatment. Study-wide points: Ophthalmopathy prediction by the model preceded onset by a median roughly 6.3 months. Blood also contained most expanded thyroid clonotypes above 0.001.

The source material was blood. The J gene is TRBJ1-2, the V gene TRBV6-5, with TRBD1 matching over 7 bases. The TCR originated in a woman younger than 30 with Graves' ophthalmopathy. The chain's CDR3 is CASSYRGTELYGYTF. The CDR3 DNA reads TGTGCCAGCAGTTACCGAGGGACAGAGCTCTATGGCTACACCTTC.